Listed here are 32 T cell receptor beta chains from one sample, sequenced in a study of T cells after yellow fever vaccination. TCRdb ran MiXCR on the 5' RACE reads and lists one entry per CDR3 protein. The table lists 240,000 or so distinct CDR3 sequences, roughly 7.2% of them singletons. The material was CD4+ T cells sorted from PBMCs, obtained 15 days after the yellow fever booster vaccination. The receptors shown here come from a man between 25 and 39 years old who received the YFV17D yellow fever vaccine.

The chain's CDR3 is CAWSKGGDTQYF. The CDR3 DNA reads TGTGCCTGGAGTAAGGGCGGAGATACGCAGTATTTT. This chain uses TRBV30 with TRBJ2-3, with D hard to call. There are 12 residues in the CDR3. V shed 2 bases and J shed 5 bases, with 8 bases lying between them. Germline loops: CDR1 GTSNPN, CDR2 SVGIG (reference sequence).

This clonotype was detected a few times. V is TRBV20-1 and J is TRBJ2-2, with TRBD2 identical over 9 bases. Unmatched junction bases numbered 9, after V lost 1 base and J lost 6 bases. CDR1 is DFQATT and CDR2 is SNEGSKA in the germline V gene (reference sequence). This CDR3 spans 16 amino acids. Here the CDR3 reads CSARVWREGYSGELFF. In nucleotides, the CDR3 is TGCAGTGCTAGAGTGTGGCGGGAGGGATACTCCGGGGAGCTGTTTTTT.

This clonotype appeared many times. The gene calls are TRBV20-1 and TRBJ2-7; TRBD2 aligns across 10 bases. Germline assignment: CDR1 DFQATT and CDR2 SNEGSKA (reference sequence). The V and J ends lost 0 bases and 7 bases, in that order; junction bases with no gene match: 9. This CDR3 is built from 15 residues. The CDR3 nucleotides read TGCAGTGCTAGAGAATACCTAGCGGGAGTCGGGGAGCAGTACTTC. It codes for CSAREYLAGVGEQYF.

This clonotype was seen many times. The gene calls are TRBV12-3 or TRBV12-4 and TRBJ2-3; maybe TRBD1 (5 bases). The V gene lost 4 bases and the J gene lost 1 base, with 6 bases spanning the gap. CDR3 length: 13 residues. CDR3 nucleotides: TGTGCCAGCAGTTCCAGGGGCACAGATACGCAGTATTTT. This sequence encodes CASSSRGTDTQYF.

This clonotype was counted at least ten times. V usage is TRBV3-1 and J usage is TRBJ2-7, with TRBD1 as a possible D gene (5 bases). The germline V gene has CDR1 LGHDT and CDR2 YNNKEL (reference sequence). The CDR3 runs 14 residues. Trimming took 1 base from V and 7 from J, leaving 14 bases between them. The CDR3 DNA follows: TGTGCCAGCAGCCAAGTTTCCGGCCCAGGGGAGCAGTACTTC. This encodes CASSQVSGPGEQYF.

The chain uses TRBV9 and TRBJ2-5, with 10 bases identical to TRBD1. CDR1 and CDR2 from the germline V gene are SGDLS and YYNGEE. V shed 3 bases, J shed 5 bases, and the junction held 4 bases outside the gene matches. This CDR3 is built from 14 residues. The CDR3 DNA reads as TGTGCCAGCAGCGAATGGGGACAGGGGGAGACCCAGTACTTC. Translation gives CASSEWGQGETQYF.

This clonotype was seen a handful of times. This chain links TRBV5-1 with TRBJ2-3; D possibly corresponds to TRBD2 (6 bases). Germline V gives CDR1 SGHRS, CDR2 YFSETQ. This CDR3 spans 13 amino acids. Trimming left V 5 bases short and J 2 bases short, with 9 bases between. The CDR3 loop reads CASRRGITDTQYF. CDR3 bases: TGCGCCAGCAGGCGGGGTATCACAGATACGCAGTATTTT.

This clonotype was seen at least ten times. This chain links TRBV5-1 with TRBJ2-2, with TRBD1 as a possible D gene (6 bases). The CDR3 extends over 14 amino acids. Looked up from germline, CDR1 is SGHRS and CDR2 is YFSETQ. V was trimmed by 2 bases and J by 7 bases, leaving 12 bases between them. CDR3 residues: CASSLGQPVGELFF. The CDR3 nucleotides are TGCGCCAGCAGCTTAGGACAGCCGGTCGGGGAGCTGTTTTTT. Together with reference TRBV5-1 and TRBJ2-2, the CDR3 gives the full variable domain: KAGVTQTPRYLIKTRGQQVTLSCSPISGHRSVSWYQQTPGQGLQFLFEYFSETQRNKGNFPGRFSGRQFSNSRSEMNVSTLELGDSALYLCASSLGQPVGELFFGEGSRLTVL.

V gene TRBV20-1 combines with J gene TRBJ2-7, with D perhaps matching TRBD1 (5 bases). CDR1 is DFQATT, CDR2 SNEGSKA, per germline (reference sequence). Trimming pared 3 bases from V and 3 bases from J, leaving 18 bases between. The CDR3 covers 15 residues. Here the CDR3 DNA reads TGCAGTGCTAGCCCCTGGGCCAGGGCTTACTACGAGCAGTACTTC. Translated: CSASPWARAYYEQYF.

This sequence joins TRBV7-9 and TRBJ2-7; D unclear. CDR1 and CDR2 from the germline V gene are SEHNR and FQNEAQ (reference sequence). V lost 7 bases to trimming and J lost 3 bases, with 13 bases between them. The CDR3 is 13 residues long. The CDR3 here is CASTLRAGYEQYF. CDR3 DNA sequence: TGTGCCAGCACCCTAAGGGCAGGCTACGAGCAGTACTTC.

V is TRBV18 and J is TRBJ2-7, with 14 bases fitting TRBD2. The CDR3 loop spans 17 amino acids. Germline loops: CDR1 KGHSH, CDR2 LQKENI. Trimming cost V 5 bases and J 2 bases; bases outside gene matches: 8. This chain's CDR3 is CASSSGLAGVGAYEQYF. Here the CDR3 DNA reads TGTGCCAGCTCATCGGGACTAGCGGGAGTTGGAGCCTACGAGCAGTACTTC. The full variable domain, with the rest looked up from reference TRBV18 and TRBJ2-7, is NAGVMQNPRHLVRRRGQEARLRCSPMKGHSHVYWYRQLPEEGLKFMVYLQKENIIDESGMPKERFSAEFPKEGPSILRIQQVVRGDSAAYFCASSSGLAGVGAYEQYFGPGTRLTVT.

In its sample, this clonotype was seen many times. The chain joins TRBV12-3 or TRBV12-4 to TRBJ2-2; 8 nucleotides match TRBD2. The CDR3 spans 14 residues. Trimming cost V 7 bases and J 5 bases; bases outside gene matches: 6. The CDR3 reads CASIPGLVTGELFF. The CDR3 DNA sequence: TGTGCCAGCATCCCGGGACTAGTTACCGGGGAGCTGTTTTTT.

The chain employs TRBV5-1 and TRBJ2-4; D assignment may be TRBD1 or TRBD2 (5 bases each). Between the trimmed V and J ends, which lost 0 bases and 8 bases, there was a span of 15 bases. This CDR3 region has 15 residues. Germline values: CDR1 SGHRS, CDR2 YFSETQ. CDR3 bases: TGCGCCAGCAGCTTGGATGGGGGAGTGGGGGACATTCAGTACTTC. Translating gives CASSLDGGVGDIQYF.

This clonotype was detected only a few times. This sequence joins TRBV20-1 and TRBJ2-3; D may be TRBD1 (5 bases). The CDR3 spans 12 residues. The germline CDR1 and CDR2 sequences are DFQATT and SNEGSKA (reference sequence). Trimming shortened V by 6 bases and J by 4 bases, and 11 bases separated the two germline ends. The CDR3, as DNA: TGCAGTGCCCCGACAGTTGCAGATACGCAGTATTTT. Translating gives CSAPTVADTQYF.

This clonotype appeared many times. CDR3 loop: CASRPGPQETQYF. CDR3 nucleotide sequence: TGTGCCAGCAGACCTGGACCGCAAGAGACCCAGTACTTC. The chain has TRBV12-3 or TRBV12-4 and TRBJ2-5; D is unclear. Deletions cut 6 bases from V and 2 bases from J, with 10 bases between. CDR3 size: 13 residues.

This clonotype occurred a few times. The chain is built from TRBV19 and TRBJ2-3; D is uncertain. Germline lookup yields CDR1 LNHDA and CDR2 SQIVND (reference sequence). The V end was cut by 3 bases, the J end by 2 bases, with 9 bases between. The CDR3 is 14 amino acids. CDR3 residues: CASSIGDVTDTQYF. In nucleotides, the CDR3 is TGTGCCAGTAGTATCGGTGATGTCACAGATACGCAGTATTTT. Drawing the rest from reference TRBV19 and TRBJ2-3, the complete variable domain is DGGITQSPKYLFRKEGQNVTLSCEQNLNHDAMYWYRQDPGQGLRLIYYSQIVNDFQKGDIAEGYSVSREKKESFPLTVTSAQKNPTAFYLCASSIGDVTDTQYFGPGTRLTVL.

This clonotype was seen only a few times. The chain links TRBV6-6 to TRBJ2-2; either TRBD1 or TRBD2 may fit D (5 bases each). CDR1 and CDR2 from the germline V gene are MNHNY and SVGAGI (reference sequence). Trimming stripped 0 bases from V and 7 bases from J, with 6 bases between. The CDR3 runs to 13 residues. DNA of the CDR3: TGTGCCAGCAGTTACTCGAGGGGCGGGGAGCTGTTTTTT. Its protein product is CASSYSRGGELFF.

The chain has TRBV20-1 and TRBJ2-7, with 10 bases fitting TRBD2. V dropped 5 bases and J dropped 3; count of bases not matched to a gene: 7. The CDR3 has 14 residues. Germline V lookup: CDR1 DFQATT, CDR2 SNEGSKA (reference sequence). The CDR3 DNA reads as TGCAGTGCTGGGAGAAGCGGGAGGGGCTACGAGCAGTACTTC. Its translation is CSAGRSGRGYEQYF.

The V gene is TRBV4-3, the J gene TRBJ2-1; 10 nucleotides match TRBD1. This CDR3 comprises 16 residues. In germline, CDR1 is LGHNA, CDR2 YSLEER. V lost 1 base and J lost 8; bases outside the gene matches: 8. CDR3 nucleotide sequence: TGCGCCAGCAGCCAAGGGCTCGGGACAGGGGAGTATGAGCAGTTCTTC. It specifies CASSQGLGTGEYEQFF.

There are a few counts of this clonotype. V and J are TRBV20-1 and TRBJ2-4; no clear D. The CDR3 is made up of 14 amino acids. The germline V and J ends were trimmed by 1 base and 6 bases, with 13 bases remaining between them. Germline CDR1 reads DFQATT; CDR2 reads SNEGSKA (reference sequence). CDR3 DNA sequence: TGCAGTGCTAGAGGGGTGGTGGGATTAAACATTCAGTACTTC. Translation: CSARGVVGLNIQYF.

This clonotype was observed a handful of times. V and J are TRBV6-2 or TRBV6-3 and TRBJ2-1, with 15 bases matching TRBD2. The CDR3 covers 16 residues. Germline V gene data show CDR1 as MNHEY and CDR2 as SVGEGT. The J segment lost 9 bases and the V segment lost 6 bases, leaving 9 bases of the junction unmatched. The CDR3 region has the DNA TGTGCCAGCAGCGGGACTAGCGGGGGGCGGGTAGGTGAGCAGTTCTTC. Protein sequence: CASSGTSGGRVGEQFF.

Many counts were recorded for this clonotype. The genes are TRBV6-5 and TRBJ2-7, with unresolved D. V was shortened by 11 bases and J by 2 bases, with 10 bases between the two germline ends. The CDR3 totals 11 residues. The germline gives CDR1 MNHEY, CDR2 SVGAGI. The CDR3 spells CAVGFAYEQYF. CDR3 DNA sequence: TGTGCCGTGGGATTCGCCTACGAGCAGTACTTC.

The CDR3 sequence: CSAREASGSYNEQFF. In DNA form, the CDR3 reads TGCAGTGCTAGAGAGGCTAGCGGGAGCTACAATGAGCAGTTCTTC. J is TRBJ2-1 and V is TRBV20-1; 10 nucleotides align to TRBD2. Germline V gene data show CDR1 as DFQATT and CDR2 as SNEGSKA (reference sequence). The CDR3 runs 15 residues. V dropped 0 bases and J dropped 3; count of bases not matched to a gene: 2.

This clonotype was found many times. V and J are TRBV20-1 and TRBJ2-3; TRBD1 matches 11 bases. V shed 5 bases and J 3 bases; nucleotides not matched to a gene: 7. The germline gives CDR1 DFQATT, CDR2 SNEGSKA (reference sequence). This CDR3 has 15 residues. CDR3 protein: CSARDRGSWTDTQYF. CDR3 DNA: TGCAGTGCTCGGGACAGGGGGAGTTGGACAGATACGCAGTATTTT.

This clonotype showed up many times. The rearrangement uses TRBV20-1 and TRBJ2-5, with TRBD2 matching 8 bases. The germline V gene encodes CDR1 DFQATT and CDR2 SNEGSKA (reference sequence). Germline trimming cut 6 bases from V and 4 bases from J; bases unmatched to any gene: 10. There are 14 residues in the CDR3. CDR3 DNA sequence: TGCAGTGCCATTTTGAGCGGGAGACCAGAGACCCAGTACTTC. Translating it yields CSAILSGRPETQYF.

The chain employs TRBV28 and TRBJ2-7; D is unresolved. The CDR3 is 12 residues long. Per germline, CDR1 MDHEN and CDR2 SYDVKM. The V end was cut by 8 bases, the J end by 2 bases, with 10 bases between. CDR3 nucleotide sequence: TGTGCCAGCGCAACTGGACCCTACGAGCAGTACTTC. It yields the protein CASATGPYEQYF.

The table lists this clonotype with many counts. Here the CDR3 reads CASSWEAGSTSETQYF. For the CDR3, the DNA is TGCGCCAGCAGCTGGGAAGCGGGATCGACTTCTGAGACCCAGTACTTC. The rearrangement uses TRBV5-1 and TRBJ2-5; 7 nucleotides agree with TRBD2. V was pared by 3 bases and J by 5 bases, with 13 bases of the junction left unmatched. Germline CDR1 reads SGHRS; CDR2 reads YFSETQ. The CDR3 is 16 residues long.

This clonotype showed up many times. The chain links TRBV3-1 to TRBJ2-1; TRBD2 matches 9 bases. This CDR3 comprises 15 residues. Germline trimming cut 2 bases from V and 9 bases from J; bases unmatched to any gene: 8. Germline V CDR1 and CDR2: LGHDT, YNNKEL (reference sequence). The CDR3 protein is CASSQRASGEFEQFF. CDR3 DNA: TGTGCCAGCAGCCAAAGGGCTAGCGGGGAATTTGAGCAGTTCTTC.

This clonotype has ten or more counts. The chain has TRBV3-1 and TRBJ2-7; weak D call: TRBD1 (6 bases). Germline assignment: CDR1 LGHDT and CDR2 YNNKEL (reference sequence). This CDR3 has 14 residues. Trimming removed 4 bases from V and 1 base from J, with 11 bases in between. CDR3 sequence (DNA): TGTGCCAGCAGCCTCGATACAGGGTCCTACGAGCAGTACTTC. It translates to CASSLDTGSYEQYF.

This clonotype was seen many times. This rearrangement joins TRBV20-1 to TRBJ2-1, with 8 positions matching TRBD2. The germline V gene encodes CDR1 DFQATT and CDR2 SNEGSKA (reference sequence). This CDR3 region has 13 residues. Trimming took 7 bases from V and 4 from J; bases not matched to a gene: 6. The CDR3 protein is CSESGGRYNEQFF. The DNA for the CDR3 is TGCAGTGAATCGGGAGGGAGATACAATGAGCAGTTCTTC.

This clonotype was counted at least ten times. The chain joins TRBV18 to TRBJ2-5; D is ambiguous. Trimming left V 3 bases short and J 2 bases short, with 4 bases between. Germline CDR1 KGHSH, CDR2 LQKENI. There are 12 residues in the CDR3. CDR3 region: CASSPRQETQYF. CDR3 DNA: TGTGCCAGCTCACCCCGTCAAGAGACCCAGTACTTC.

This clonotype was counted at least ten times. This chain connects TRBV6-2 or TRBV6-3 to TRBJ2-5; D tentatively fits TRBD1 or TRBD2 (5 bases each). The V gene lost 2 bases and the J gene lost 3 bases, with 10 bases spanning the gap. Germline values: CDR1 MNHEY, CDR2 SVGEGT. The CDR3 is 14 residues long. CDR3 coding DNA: TGTGCCAGCAGTTACGGGGGAGCGGAAGAGACCCAGTACTTC. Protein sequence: CASSYGGAEETQYF.